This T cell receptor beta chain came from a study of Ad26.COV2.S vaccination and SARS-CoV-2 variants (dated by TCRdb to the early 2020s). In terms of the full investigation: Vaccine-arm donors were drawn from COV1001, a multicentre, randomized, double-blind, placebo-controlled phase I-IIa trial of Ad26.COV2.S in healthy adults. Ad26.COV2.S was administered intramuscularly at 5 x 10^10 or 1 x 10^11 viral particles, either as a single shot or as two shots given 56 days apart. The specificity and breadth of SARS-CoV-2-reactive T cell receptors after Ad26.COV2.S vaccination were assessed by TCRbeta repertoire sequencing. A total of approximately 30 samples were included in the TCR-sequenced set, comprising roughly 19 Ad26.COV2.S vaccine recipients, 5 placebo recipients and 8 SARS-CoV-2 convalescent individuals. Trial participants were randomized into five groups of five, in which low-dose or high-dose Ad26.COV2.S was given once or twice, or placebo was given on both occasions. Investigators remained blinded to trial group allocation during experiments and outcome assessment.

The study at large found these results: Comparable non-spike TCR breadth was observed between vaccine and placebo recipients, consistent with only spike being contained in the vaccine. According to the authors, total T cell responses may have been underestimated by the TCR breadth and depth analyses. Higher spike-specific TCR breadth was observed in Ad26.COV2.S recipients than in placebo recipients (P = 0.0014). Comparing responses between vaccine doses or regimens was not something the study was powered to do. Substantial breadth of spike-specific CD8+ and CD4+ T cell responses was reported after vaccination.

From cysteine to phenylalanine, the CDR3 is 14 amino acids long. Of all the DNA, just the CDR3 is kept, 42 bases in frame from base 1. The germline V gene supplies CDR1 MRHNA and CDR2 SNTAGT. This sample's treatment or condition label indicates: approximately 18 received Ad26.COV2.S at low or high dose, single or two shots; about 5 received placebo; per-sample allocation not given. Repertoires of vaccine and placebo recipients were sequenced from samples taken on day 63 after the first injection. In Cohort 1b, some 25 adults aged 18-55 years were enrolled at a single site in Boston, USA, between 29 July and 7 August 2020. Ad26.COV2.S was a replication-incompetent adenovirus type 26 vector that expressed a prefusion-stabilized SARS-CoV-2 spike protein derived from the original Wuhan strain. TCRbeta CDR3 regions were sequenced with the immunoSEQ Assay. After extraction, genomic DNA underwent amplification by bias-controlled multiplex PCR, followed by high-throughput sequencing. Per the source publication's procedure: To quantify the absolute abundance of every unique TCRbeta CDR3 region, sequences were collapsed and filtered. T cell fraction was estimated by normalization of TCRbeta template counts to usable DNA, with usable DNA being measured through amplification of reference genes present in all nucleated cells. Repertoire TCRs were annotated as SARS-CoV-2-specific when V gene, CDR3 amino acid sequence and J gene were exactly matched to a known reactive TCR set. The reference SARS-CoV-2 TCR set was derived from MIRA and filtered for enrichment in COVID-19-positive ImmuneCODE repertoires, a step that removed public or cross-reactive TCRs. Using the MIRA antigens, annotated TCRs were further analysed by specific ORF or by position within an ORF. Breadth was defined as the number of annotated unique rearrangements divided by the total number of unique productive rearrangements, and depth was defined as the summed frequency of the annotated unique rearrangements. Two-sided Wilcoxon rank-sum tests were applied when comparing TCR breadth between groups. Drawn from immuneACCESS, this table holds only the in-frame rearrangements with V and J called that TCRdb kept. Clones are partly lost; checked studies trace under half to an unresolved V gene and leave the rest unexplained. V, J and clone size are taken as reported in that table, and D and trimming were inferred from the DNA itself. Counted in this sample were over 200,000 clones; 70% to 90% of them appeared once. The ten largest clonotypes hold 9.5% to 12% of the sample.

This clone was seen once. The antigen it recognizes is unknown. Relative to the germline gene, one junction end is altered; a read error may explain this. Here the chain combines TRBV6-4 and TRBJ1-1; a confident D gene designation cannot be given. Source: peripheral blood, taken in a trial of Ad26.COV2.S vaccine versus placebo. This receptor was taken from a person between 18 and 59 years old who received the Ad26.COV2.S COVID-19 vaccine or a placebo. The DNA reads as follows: TGTGCCAGCAGGGACTCATTTCTCAACACTGAAGCTTTCTTT. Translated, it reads CASRDSFLNTEAFF.